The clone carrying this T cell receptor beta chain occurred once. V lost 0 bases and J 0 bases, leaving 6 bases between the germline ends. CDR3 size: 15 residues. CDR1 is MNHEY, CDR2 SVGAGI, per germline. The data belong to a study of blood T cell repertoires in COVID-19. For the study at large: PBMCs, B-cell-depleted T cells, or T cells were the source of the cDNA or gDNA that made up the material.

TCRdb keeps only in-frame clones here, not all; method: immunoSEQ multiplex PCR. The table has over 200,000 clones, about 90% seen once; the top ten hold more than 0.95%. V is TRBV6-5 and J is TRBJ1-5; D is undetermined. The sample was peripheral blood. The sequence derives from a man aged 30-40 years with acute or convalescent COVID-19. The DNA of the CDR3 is TGTGCCAGCAGTTACTCGAGCCATAGCAATCAGCCCCAGCATTTT. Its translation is CASSYSSHSNQPQHF.